These 30 T cell receptor beta chains were sequenced from one sample in a study of blood T cell repertoires in COVID-19. This table comes from immunoSEQ multiplex PCR, and its TCRdb copy is limited to in-frame clones, with some not included. This table has 30,000 to 45,000 clones, around 80% appearing once. The specimen was peripheral blood. The receptors originated from a man between 60 and 75 years old with acute or convalescent COVID-19.

This chain joins TRBV15 and TRBJ1-5, with D hard to call. The V end was cut by 4 bases, the J end by 7 bases, with 8 bases between. This CDR3 has 12 residues. Germline lookup yields CDR1 LNHNV and CDR2 YYDKDF (reference sequence). The DNA for the CDR3 is TGTGCCACCAGCAACTTGAGACAGCCCCAGCATTTT. Protein: CATSNLRQPQHF.

The chain employs TRBV5-1 and TRBJ1-1; TRBD1 aligns across 10 bases. The CDR3 is 14 amino acids. Losses at the gene ends were 2 bases for V and 4 bases for J; bases not matched to a gene: 2. Germline V gives CDR1 SGHRS, CDR2 YFSETQ. Here the CDR3 reads CASSLGTGVTEAFF. The DNA of the CDR3 is TGCGCCAGCAGCTTAGGGACAGGGGTCACTGAAGCTTTCTTT.

This rearrangement joins TRBV25-1 to TRBJ1-5; D is ambiguous. The CDR3 runs to 14 residues. Germline CDR1 MGHDK, CDR2 SYGVNS. V dropped 4 bases and J dropped 4 bases, with 11 bases sitting between them. CDR3 amino acids: CASSVRGVNQPQHF. The CDR3 DNA reads TGTGCCAGCAGTGTTCGGGGAGTGAATCAGCCCCAGCATTTT.

The V gene is TRBV4-2, the J gene TRBJ1-6; D is ambiguous. Germline V gene lookup returns CDR1 LGHNA and CDR2 YNFKEQ. The CDR3 length is 16 residues. Between the trimmed V and J ends, which lost 0 bases and 2 bases, there was a span of 8 bases. The CDR3 sequence: CASSQDFQAYNSPLHF. CDR3 nucleotide sequence: TGTGCCAGCAGCCAAGATTTCCAGGCCTATAATTCACCCCTCCACTTT.

This chain uses TRBV6-6 with TRBJ1-1, with D possibly TRBD1 on 6 matching bases. CDR1 is MNHNY, CDR2 SVGAGI, per germline (reference sequence). The V end lost 2 bases, the J end lost 3 bases, and 13 bases lay between the germline ends. The CDR3 totals 15 residues. DNA for the CDR3: TGTGCCAGCAGTTACCCCAGGGGCCGGGACACTGAAGCTTTCTTT. Translation gives CASSYPRGRDTEAFF.

The chain carries TRBV6-6 and TRBJ2-7; TRBD2 might be the D (6 bases). The CDR3 sequence is 15 residues long. Trimming stripped 7 bases from V and 0 bases from J, with 16 bases between. The V gene's germline CDR1 is MNHNY and CDR2 SVGAGI (reference sequence). The CDR3 protein is CASTTPDGSSYEQYF. The DNA of the CDR3 is TGTGCCAGCACCACCCCGGACGGGAGCTCCTACGAGCAGTACTTC.

This clone was seen once. V is TRBV6-5 and J is TRBJ2-3; 7 positions agree with TRBD2. Trimming at V came to 0 bases and at J to 2 bases, leaving 5 bases not matched to a gene. In germline, CDR1 is MNHEY, CDR2 SVGAGI. The CDR3 covers 16 residues. The chain's CDR3 is CASSYSPSGFTDTQYF. CDR3 coding DNA: TGTGCCAGCAGTTACTCACCTAGCGGCTTCACAGATACGCAGTATTTT.

The chain has TRBV9 and TRBJ1-1; TRBD1 might be the D (6 bases). V lost 0 bases and J 1 base, leaving 7 bases between the germline ends. The germline gives CDR1 SGDLS, CDR2 YYNGEE. The CDR3 covers 14 residues. The CDR3 region has the DNA TGTGCCAGCAGCGTAGTGGGACAGAACACTGAAGCTTTCTTT. Translation gives CASSVVGQNTEAFF.

CDR3 sequence: CASSLRGGAEAFF. CDR3 DNA: TGTGCCAGCAGCTTGCGGGGGGGCGCTGAAGCTTTCTTT. The V gene is TRBV5-6, the J gene TRBJ1-1, with D perhaps TRBD1 (6 bases). This CDR3 is 13 amino acids long. V was trimmed by 1 base and J by 6 bases, leaving 10 bases between them. CDR1 and CDR2 (germline): SGHDT, YYEEEE.

J is TRBJ2-7 and V is TRBV7-2; 10 bases match TRBD2. The germline gives CDR1 SGHTA, CDR2 FQGNSA. V lost 6 bases, J lost 6 bases, and 11 bases stayed unmatched. The CDR3 loop spans 15 amino acids. The CDR3 here is CASRDPGLATGEQYF. The CDR3 coding sequence is TGTGCCAGCAGGGATCCGGGACTAGCGACAGGCGAGCAGTACTTC. Full variable domain (outside the CDR3, taken from reference TRBV7-2 and TRBJ2-7): GAGVSQSPSNKVTEKGKDVELRCDPISGHTALYWYRQSLGQGLEFLIYFQGNSAPDKSGLPSDRFSAERTGGSVSTLTIQRTQQEDSAVYLCASRDPGLATGEQYFGPGTRLTVT.

This rearrangement joins TRBV30 to TRBJ2-7; TRBD2 matches at 10 bases. The CDR3 spans 14 residues. The germline V gene encodes CDR1 GTSNPN and CDR2 SVGIG (reference sequence). V lost 1 base to trimming and J lost 3 bases; unmatched junction nucleotides: 3. CDR3 bases: TGTGCCTGGAGTGATAGCGGGAGGAACTACGAGCAGTACTTC. This codes for CAWSDSGRNYEQYF.

J is TRBJ1-4 and V is TRBV25-1; D gene uncertain. CDR3 length equals 13 residues. The germline V gene encodes CDR1 MGHDK and CDR2 SYGVNS. With 6 bases removed from V and 10 bases from J, the gap between germline ends came to 15 bases. CDR3 in amino acids: CASRPDTTGKLFF. The CDR3 DNA sequence: TGTGCCAGCAGACCGGATACTACGGGAAAACTGTTTTTT. The full variable domain, completed using reference TRBV25-1 and TRBJ1-4, is EADIYQTPRYLVIGTGKKITLECSQTMGHDKMYWYQQDPGMELHLIHYSYGVNSTEKGDLSSESTVSRIRTEHFPLTLESARPSHTSQYLCASRPDTTGKLFFGSGTQLSVL.

The V and J genes are TRBV4-1 and TRBJ2-5; a weak D match, TRBD2 (6 bases). This CDR3 has 15 amino acids. V was cut by 1 base and J by 5 bases, with 14 bases left in between. Germline-derived CDR1 and CDR2 are MGHRA and YSYEKL. Written as DNA, the CDR3 is TGCGCCAGCAGCCAAGCTCGGGCGGGGAGTGAGACCCAGTACTTC. It codes for CASSQARAGSETQYF.

This chain links TRBV5-4 with TRBJ1-1, with a weak D call TRBD1 (6 bases). V was clipped by 5 bases and J by 0 bases, with 14 bases between them. CDR1 is SGHNT, CDR2 YYREEE, per germline (reference sequence). The CDR3 has 15 residues. The CDR3 nucleotides read TGTGCCAGCAGGGTCGACCGGACAGTGAACACTGAAGCTTTCTTT. This gives the protein CASRVDRTVNTEAFF.

This clone has just one count. This chain connects TRBV24-1 to TRBJ2-7, with TRBD1 matching over 8 bases. This CDR3 spans 18 amino acids. After removal of 0 bases from V and 0 bases from J, the junction contained 9 bases not matched to a gene. In germline, CDR1 is KGHDR, CDR2 SFDVKD. CDR3 sequence (DNA): TGTGCCACCAGTGATTTGCAAGGACAGGGACGATGCTCCTACGAGCAGTACTTC. Translated: CATSDLQGQGRCSYEQYF.

The chain recombines TRBV28 with TRBJ1-5; TRBD1 is a possible D gene (5 bases). Germline CDR1 MDHEN, CDR2 SYDVKM. Trimming took 6 bases from V and 3 from J, leaving 12 bases between them. The CDR3 is 14 amino acids. The CDR3 loop reads CASSLPRDNQPQHF. Here the CDR3 DNA reads TGTGCCAGCAGCTTGCCCAGGGACAATCAGCCCCAGCATTTT.

J is TRBJ2-1 and V is TRBV28; tentatively, D is TRBD1 (6 bases). Germline lookup yields CDR1 MDHEN and CDR2 SYDVKM. The CDR3 totals 16 residues. Trimming took off 2 bases at V and 4 bases at J, with 15 bases between the two ends. CDR3 loop: CASSLKKLDRYNEQFF. For the CDR3, the DNA is TGTGCCAGCAGTTTAAAGAAGCTGGACAGATACAATGAGCAGTTCTTC.

The V call is TRBV4-3, the J call TRBJ1-3; no clear D gene. Germline V lookup: CDR1 LGHNA, CDR2 YSLEER. Trimming left V 2 bases short and J 3 bases short, with 11 bases between. This CDR3 comprises 15 residues. CDR3 nucleotide sequence: TGCGCCAGCAGCCAAACCCCGACTAATGGAAACACCATATATTTT. Translation gives CASSQTPTNGNTIYF.

This clone was detected once. The CDR3 DNA is TGTGCCAGCCGACAGACATCAAGGGGAGAGACCCAGTACTTC. Protein product: CASRQTSRGETQYF. This rearrangement joins TRBV2 to TRBJ2-5; D is perhaps TRBD1 (5 bases). Deletions cut 8 bases from V and 4 bases from J, with 17 bases between. The CDR3 totals 14 residues. Germline-derived CDR1 and CDR2 are SNHLY and FYNNEI.

V usage is TRBV7-2 and J usage is TRBJ2-3; D ambiguous. Deletions cut 5 bases from V and 4 bases from J, with 13 bases between. Germline CDR1 is SGHTA and CDR2 is FQGNSA. The CDR3 spans 14 residues. The CDR3 DNA follows: TGTGCCAGCAGCATCCCCTTCTTCCCAGATACGCAGTATTTT. The encoded protein is CASSIPFFPDTQYF.

The V call is TRBV6-1, the J call TRBJ2-4; the match to TRBD2 covers 12 bases. This CDR3 region has 20 residues. V lost 1 base to trimming and J lost 0 bases; unmatched junction nucleotides: 10. Per the germline V gene, CDR1 is MNHNS and CDR2 is SASEGT. The chain's CDR3 is CASSEEFGTSGQLAKNIQYF. Written as DNA, the CDR3 is TGTGCCAGCAGTGAAGAATTCGGGACTAGCGGGCAACTAGCCAAAAACATTCAGTACTTC.

The chain joins TRBV12-3 or TRBV12-4 to TRBJ1-2, with a possible D match to TRBD1 (5 bases). Trimming removed 5 bases at V and 5 bases at J, with 12 bases between. The CDR3 runs 13 residues. CDR3 amino acids: CASSRSPGYGYTF. DNA of the CDR3: TGTGCCAGCAGTCGGTCCCCAGGGTATGGCTACACCTTC.

The chain combines TRBV6-5 with TRBJ2-3, with D possibly TRBD2 on 6 matching bases. There are 13 residues in the CDR3. The germline gives CDR1 MNHEY, CDR2 SVGAGI. V lost 10 bases to trimming and J lost 3 bases, with 14 bases between them. The DNA for the CDR3 is TGTGCCATTGGTCGGGCGGGAACAGATACGCAGTATTTT. This encodes CAIGRAGTDTQYF.

The V call is TRBV7-2, the J call TRBJ1-1; D ambiguous. The V end was cut by 3 bases, the J end by 1 base, with 15 bases between. The CDR3 length is 16 residues. Per the germline V gene, CDR1 is SGHTA and CDR2 is FQGNSA. The CDR3 loop reads CASSLDFSRRNTEAFF. The CDR3 region has the DNA TGTGCCAGCAGCTTGGACTTCTCCAGGCGGAACACTGAAGCTTTCTTT. Combining the CDR3 with reference TRBV7-2 and TRBJ1-1 gives the whole variable domain GAGVSQSPSNKVTEKGKDVELRCDPISGHTALYWYRQSLGQGLEFLIYFQGNSAPDKSGLPSDRFSAERTGGSVSTLTIQRTQQEDSAVYLCASSLDFSRRNTEAFFGQGTRLTVV.

V and J are TRBV9 and TRBJ2-3; 8 nucleotides agree with TRBD1. The CDR3 is 17 residues long. Germline-derived CDR1 and CDR2 are SGDLS and YYNGEE. V dropped 3 bases and J dropped 2; count of bases not matched to a gene: 11. The CDR3 sequence is CASSATPGGPSTDTQYF. Written as DNA, the CDR3 is TGTGCCAGCAGCGCAACCCCAGGGGGCCCATCCACAGATACGCAGTATTTT.

This clone was seen once. V gene TRBV6-1 combines with J gene TRBJ2-1, with 8 positions matching TRBD1. There are 18 residues in the CDR3. V dropped 2 bases and J dropped 2; count of bases not matched to a gene: 11. Germline CDR1 and CDR2: MNHNS and SASEGT. CDR3 bases: TGTGCCAGCAGTGAATTCGGCGCAGGGGGCGCCGCCTACAATGAGCAGTTCTTC. Amino acids: CASSEFGAGGAAYNEQFF.

This clone has a count of ten or more. The rearrangement uses TRBV6-6 and TRBJ1-5; 11 bases line up with TRBD1. Trimming cost V 5 bases and J 2 bases; bases outside gene matches: 11. CDR3 size: 18 residues. Germline lookup yields CDR1 MNHNY and CDR2 SVGAGI (reference sequence). The CDR3 sequence: CASSPLSGQGARNQPQHF. CDR3 DNA sequence: TGTGCCAGCAGTCCTCTTTCCGGACAGGGGGCCCGCAATCAGCCCCAGCATTTT.

The chain links TRBV5-4 to TRBJ2-5; D unresolved. The CDR3 sequence is 12 residues long. V was pared by 0 bases and J by 5 bases, with 5 bases between. The germline gives CDR1 SGHNT, CDR2 YYREEE (reference sequence). For the CDR3, the DNA is TGTGCCAGCAGCTTGGCGTTGGAGACCCAGTACTTC. It encodes CASSLALETQYF.

The gene calls are TRBV7-9 and TRBJ2-7; 7 bases align to TRBD1. The CDR3 totals 14 residues. CDR1 SEHNR and CDR2 FQNEAQ come from the germline V gene (reference sequence). Trimming cost V 5 bases and J 3 bases; bases outside gene matches: 7. This CDR3 is CASSPRDSFYEQYF. The CDR3, as DNA: TGTGCCAGCAGCCCCCGGGACAGCTTCTACGAGCAGTACTTC.

The V and J genes are TRBV4-1 and TRBJ1-3; no clear D. Trimming took off 3 bases at V and 1 base at J, with 7 bases between the two ends. Looked up from germline, CDR1 is MGHRA and CDR2 is YSYEKL. This CDR3 has 14 residues. The CDR3 DNA reads as TGCGCCAGCAGCCAGCTCCGGTCTGGAAACACCATATATTTT. It codes for CASSQLRSGNTIYF.